The 10 T cell receptor beta chains in this list originate from one sample, sequenced in a study of blood T cell repertoires in COVID-19. Clones were sequenced by immunoSEQ multiplex PCR, and TCRdb holds only the in-frame ones, with some missing. Among 200,000 to 300,000 clones listed, roughly 84% were seen once. Material for sequencing was peripheral blood. The receptors derive from a man in his fifties or sixties with acute or convalescent COVID-19.

The chain combines TRBV23-1 with TRBJ2-1; 7 bases fit TRBD2. TRBV23-1 is recorded as an ORF, its role being uncertain. The CDR3 runs 16 residues. The trim removed 2 bases at V and 8 bases at J, leaving 12 bases unmatched. CDR3 loop: CASSQIPKRAGYEQFF. The CDR3 DNA reads TGCGCCAGCAGTCAAATCCCAAAGCGAGCGGGATATGAGCAGTTCTTC.

This clone was counted a single time. CDR3 residues: CASRGGEVHTDTQYF. CDR3 DNA: TGCGCCAGCAGAGGAGGAGAGGTACACACAGATACGCAGTATTTT. This chain uses TRBV10-2 with TRBJ2-3; D possibly corresponds to TRBD2 (5 bases). The CDR3 covers 15 residues. Trimming stripped 6 bases from V and 2 bases from J, with 15 bases between. Per germline, CDR1 WSHSY and CDR2 SAAADI.

The rearrangement links TRBV27 to TRBJ2-7; 11 bases line up with TRBD2. CDR3 length equals 22 residues. Germline trimming cut 3 bases from V and 4 bases from J; bases unmatched to any gene: 26. Germline values: CDR1 MNHEY, CDR2 SMNVEV (reference sequence). This CDR3 is CASSFTIRGGTSGFNKLYEQYF. The CDR3 DNA sequence: TGTGCCAGCAGTTTCACCATCCGAGGGGGGACTAGCGGATTTAATAAGCTTTACGAGCAGTACTTC.

This clone was seen just once. The genes are TRBV9 and TRBJ1-2; D unclear. The V gene's germline CDR1 is SGDLS and CDR2 YYNGEE. The CDR3 contains 13 residues. The V gene lost 4 bases and the J gene lost 7 bases, with 14 bases spanning the gap. CDR3 bases: TGTGCCAGCAGCCCCCCAGGCCCCCTTGGCTACACCTTC. This encodes CASSPPGPLGYTF.

The chain joins TRBV10-2 to TRBJ1-2; D gene ambiguous. The V end lost 10 bases, the J end lost 2 bases, and 14 bases lay between the germline ends. The CDR3 length is 13 residues. Germline loops: CDR1 WSHSY, CDR2 SAAADI. CDR3 sequence reads: CAIAEIKNYGYTF. The CDR3 nucleotides read TGCGCCATCGCCGAGATAAAGAACTATGGCTACACCTTC.

V usage is TRBV5-1 and J usage is TRBJ1-4; D might be TRBD1 (6 bases). Germline V gene sequence: CDR1 SGHRS, CDR2 YFSETQ. The length of the CDR3 is 15 residues. V lost 0 bases and J lost 7, with 13 bases in between. CDR3 bases: TGCGCCAGCAGCTTGGTGGCGGGGGCGGGTGAAAAACTGTTTTTT. Residues: CASSLVAGAGEKLFF.

This clone has just a few counts. The chain couples TRBV27 to TRBJ1-1; D ambiguous. Trimming stripped 3 bases from V and 4 bases from J, with 9 bases between. CDR3 length: 13 amino acids. Germline V gene data show CDR1 as MNHEY and CDR2 as SMNVEV (reference sequence). The CDR3 DNA reads as TGTGCCAGCAGTTTTGGAGGGCCCACTGAAGCTTTCTTT. Translation gives CASSFGGPTEAFF.

The V and J genes are TRBV6-5 and TRBJ1-3; D might be TRBD1 (5 bases). The V and J ends lost 6 bases and 0 bases respectively, with 12 bases between them. Per the germline V gene, CDR1 is MNHEY and CDR2 is SVGAGI. The CDR3 has 15 residues. The CDR3, as DNA: TGTGCCAGCAGGCTCGGACACCTCTCTGGAAACACCATATATTTT. Its translation: CASRLGHLSGNTIYF.

CDR3 in DNA: TGTGCCAGCAGCTTAGATTTAATGGGGGGGAACACTGAAGCTTTCTTT. Protein product: CASSLDLMGGNTEAFF. V usage is TRBV11-2 and J usage is TRBJ1-1, with a possible D match to TRBD1 (5 bases). Germline CDR1 and CDR2: SGHAT and FQNNGV. Trimming pared 0 bases from V and 1 base from J, leaving 12 bases between. The CDR3 sequence is 16 residues long. Complete variable domain (other parts from reference TRBV11-2 and TRBJ1-1): EAGVAQSPRYKIIEKRQSVAFWCNPISGHATLYWYQQILGQGPKLLIQFQNNGVVDDSQLPKDRFSAERLKGVDSTLKIQPAKLEDSAVYLCASSLDLMGGNTEAFFGQGTRLTVV.

This clone turned up a few times. The chain combines TRBV10-2 with TRBJ2-2, with 7 bases identical to TRBD1. V lost 10 bases, J lost 0 bases, and 5 bases stayed unmatched. From germline, CDR1 is WSHSY and CDR2 SAAADI. This CDR3 has 14 residues. This chain's CDR3 is CATRQGSNTGELFF. CDR3 nucleotide sequence: TGCGCCACCAGACAGGGATCGAACACCGGGGAGCTGTTTTTT.